Reported below is one TCR beta chain. Treatment noted: 19 received Ad26.COV2.S at low or high dose, single or two shots; about 5 received placebo; per-sample allocation not given. At day 63 after the first vaccine or placebo injection, samples were drawn. In Boston, an adult donor aged 18-55 years took part. Sequencing used immunoSEQ multiplex PCR; TCRdb keeps in-frame clones, though not all of them. The sample has roughly 330,000 clones; under 90% are singletons. The data derive from a study of Ad26.COV2.S vaccination and SARS-CoV-2 variants. V gave up 5 bases and J gave up 10 bases, with 12 bases separating them. The CDR3 contains 13 residues. CDR1 and CDR2 (germline): LGHNA, YNFKEQ.

J is TRBJ1-6 and V is TRBV4-2, with TRBD1 as a possible D gene (6 bases). Sequenced material: peripheral blood, taken in a trial of Ad26.COV2.S vaccine versus placebo. The sequence was collected from a person between 18 and 59 years old who received the Ad26.COV2.S COVID-19 vaccine or a placebo. The CDR3 region has the DNA TGTGCCAGCAGCGACTACAGGGACTCACCCCTCCACTTT. It translates to CASSDYRDSPLHF.